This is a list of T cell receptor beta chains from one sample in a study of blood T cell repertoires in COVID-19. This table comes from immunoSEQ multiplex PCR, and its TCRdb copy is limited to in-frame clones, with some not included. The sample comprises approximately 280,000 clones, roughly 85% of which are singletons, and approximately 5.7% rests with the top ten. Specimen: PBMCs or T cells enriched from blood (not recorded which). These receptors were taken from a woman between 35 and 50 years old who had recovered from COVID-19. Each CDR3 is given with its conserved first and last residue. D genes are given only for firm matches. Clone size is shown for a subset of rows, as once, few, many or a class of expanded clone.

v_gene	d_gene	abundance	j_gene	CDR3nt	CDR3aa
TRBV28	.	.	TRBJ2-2	TGTGCCAGCAGTATCCTTAACACCGGGGAGCTGTTTTTT	CASSILNTGELFF
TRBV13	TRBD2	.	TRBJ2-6	TGTGCCAGCAGCTTGGGAGGGGACCTGACTTTC	CASSLGGDLTF
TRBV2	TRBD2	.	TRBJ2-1	TGTGCCAGCAGTAGGACTAGCGGGAGGGCCTATGAGCAGTTCTTC	CASSRTSGRAYEQFF
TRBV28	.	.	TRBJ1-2	TGTGCCAGCAGCCCCTTGGGGAGAGACGGCTACACCTTC	CASSPLGRDGYTF
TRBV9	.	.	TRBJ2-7	TGTGCCAGCAGCGTAGACACTAGCCCCTACGAGCAGTACTTC	CASSVDTSPYEQYF
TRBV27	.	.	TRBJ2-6	TGTGCCAGCAGTAGATACCAGGGGTCCGGGGCCAACGTCCTGACTTTC	CASSRYQGSGANVLTF
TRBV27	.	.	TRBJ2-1	TGTGCCAGCAGTCTACGGGGATCGTCCTACAATGAGCAGTTCTTC	CASSLRGSSYNEQFF
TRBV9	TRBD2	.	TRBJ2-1	TGTGCCAGCAGCTCGCCGGGACTAGCGGGTGGAATCTACAATGAGCAGTTCTTC	CASSSPGLAGGIYNEQFF
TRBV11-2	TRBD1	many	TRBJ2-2	TGTGCCAGCAGCCTACAGGGGAGGGAGCTGTTTTTT	CASSLQGRELFF
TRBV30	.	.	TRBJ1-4	TGTGCCTGGAGTTCAGTAGGAGGGGAAAAACTGTTTTTT	CAWSSVGGEKLFF
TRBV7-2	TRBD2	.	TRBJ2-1	TGTGCCAGCAGCTTTAGCGGGAGTATCTACAATGAGCAGTTCTTC	CASSFSGSIYNEQFF
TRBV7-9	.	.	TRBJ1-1	TGTGCCAGCAGCTTATTCGCAGGGGCGAGCACTGAAGCTTTCTTT	CASSLFAGASTEAFF
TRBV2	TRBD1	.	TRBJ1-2	TGTGCCAGCACCGAGACAGGGGGACACTATGGCTACACCTTC	CASTETGGHYGYTF
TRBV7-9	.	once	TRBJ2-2	TGTGCCAGCAGCTTAGAACTAGCCGGGGAGCTGTTTTTT	CASSLELAGELFF
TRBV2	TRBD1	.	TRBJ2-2	TGTGCCAGCAGAGGGACAGTGAACACCGGGGAGCTGTTTTTT	CASRGTVNTGELFF
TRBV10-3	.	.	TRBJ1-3	TGTGCCATCAGTGAGTCCATTTGGTCCAGATCTGGAAACACCATATATTTT	CAISESIWSRSGNTIYF
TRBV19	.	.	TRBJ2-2	TGTGCCAGTAGTTGGCTCGGAGACACCGGGGAGCTGTTTTTT	CASSWLGDTGELFF
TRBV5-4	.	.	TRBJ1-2	TGTGCCAGCAGCTTGGCCAGTTATAACTATGGCTACACCTTC	CASSLASYNYGYTF
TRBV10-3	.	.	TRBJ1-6	TGTGCCATCAGGTCTGCAGGCGGGACCTATAATTCACCCCTCCACTTT	CAIRSAGGTYNSPLHF
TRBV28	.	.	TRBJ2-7	TGTGCCAGCAGTTTTCAGACCCGTGCCCGGGGCTACGAGCAGTACTTC	CASSFQTRARGYEQYF
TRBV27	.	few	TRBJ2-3	TGTGCCAGCAGTTTATCTTCTAGCACAGATACGCAGTATTTT	CASSLSSSTDTQYF
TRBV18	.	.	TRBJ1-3	TGTGCCAGCTCACCAACCCAGGGTGAAAACACCATATATTTT	CASSPTQGENTIYF
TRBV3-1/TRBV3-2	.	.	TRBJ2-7	TGTGCCAGCAGCCCCGGGGGAAGAAACGAGCAGTACTTC	CASSPGGRNEQYF
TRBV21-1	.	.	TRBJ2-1	TGTGCCAAGCATGCGAGGGAGCAGTTCTTC	CAKHAREQFF
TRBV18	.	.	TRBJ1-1	TGTGCCAGCTCACCACTCGGAAGGGGGTCAAACACTGAAGCTTTCTTT	CASSPLGRGSNTEAFF
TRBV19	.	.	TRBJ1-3	TGTGCCAGTAGTATAAGCGGTCGAGGAAACACCATATATTTT	CASSISGRGNTIYF
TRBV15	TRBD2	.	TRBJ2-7	TGTGCCACCAGCAGAGGTAAGGGGCCTGGGACTAGCGGGAGTTCCTACGAGCAGTATTTC	CATSRGKGPGTSGSSYEQYF
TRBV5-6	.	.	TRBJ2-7	TGTGCCAGCAGCTTCAGGTGGGACGAGCAGTACTTC	CASSFRWDEQYF
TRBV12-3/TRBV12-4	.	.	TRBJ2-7	TGTGCCAGCAGTGGGGCGACGCGAGAGCAGTACTTC	CASSGATREQYF
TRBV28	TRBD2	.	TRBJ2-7	TGTGCCACCCGACTAGCGGGAATCGAGCAGTACTTC	CATRLAGIEQYF
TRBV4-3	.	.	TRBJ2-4	TGCGCCAGCAGCCAAGATATGAGGGGGACCACGGCCAAAAACATTCAGTACTTC	CASSQDMRGTTAKNIQYF
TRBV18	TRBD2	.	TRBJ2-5	TGTGCCAGCTCACCAGTGACTAGCGGGAGTGCACAAGAGACCCAGTACTTC	CASSPVTSGSAQETQYF
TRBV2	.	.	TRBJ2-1	TGTGCCAGCAGTGGGTATCGGACAGCTACCTACAATGAGCAGTTCTTC	CASSGYRTATYNEQFF
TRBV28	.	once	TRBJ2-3	TGTGCCAGCAGTCGACAGGAGACTGATACGCAGTATTTT	CASSRQETDTQYF
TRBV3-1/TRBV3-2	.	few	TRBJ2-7	TGTGCCAGCAGCTTCGGGCAGCCAGGGGAGCAGTACTTC	CASSFGQPGEQYF
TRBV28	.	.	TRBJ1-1	TGTGCCAGCTTGGCAGTCCTGAACACTGAAGCTTTCTTT	CASLAVLNTEAFF
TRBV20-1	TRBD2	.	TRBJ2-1	TGCAGTGCTAGTCTTCCCTGGACTAGCGGGAGGGGCGATGAGCAGTTCTTC	CSASLPWTSGRGDEQFF